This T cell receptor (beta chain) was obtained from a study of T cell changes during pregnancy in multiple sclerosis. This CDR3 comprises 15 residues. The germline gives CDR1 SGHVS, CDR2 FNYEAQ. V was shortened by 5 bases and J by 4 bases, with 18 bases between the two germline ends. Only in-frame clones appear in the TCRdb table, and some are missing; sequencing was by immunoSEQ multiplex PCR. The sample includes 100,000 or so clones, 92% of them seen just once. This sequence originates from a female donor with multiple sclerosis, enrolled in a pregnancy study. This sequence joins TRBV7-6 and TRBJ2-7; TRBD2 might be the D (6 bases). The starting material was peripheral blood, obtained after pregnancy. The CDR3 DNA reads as TGTGCCAGCAGCCCGGGAGCAAACCTACCTTACGAGCAGTACTTC. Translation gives CASSPGANLPYEQYF.